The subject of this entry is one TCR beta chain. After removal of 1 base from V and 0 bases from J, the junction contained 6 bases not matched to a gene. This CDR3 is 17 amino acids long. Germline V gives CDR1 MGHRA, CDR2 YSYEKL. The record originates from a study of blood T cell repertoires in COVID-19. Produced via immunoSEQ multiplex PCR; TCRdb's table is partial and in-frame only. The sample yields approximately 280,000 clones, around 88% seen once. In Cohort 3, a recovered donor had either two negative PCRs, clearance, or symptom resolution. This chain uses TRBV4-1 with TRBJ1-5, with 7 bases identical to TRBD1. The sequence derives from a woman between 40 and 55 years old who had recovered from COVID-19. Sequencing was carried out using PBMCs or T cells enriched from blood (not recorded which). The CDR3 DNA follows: TGCGCCAGCAGCCAAGGATCAAGGGGGCATAGCAATCAGCCCCAGCATTTT. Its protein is CASSQGSRGHSNQPQHF.